Below are 23 T cell receptor beta chains sequenced from a single sample in a study of blood T cell repertoires in COVID-19. Measured with immunoSEQ multiplex PCR; TCRdb has only the in-frame clones, and not every one. The table lists 110,000 to 150,000 clones, approximately 87% of them singletons. The sequenced sample consisted of PBMCs or T cells enriched from blood (not recorded which). The origin of the receptors is a man between 60 and 70 years old who had recovered from COVID-19.

This clone was seen only a few times. This chain connects TRBV5-6 to TRBJ2-5; the D gene is possibly TRBD1 (7 bases). This CDR3 comprises 16 residues. With 9 bases removed from V and 3 bases from J, the gap between germline ends came to 24 bases. Germline V lookup: CDR1 SGHDT, CDR2 YYEEEE. CDR3 coding DNA: TGTGCCACACAAAAATCTCAGGGGGGACCCGAAGAGACCCAGTACTTC. This encodes CATQKSQGGPEETQYF.

J is TRBJ1-2 and V is TRBV15, with D unresolved. Germline loops: CDR1 LNHNV, CDR2 YYDKDF (reference sequence). V lost 0 bases, J lost 6 bases, and 11 bases lay in between. This CDR3 spans 14 amino acids. The CDR3 loop is CATSRDVAGNGYTF. CDR3 in DNA: TGTGCCACCAGCAGAGATGTAGCCGGCAATGGCTACACCTTC.

The count of this clone is one. This rearrangement joins TRBV10-1 to TRBJ2-3, with TRBD2 matching over 10 bases. The V gene's germline CDR1 is WNHNN and CDR2 SYGVQD (reference sequence). Trimming at V came to 3 bases and at J to 6 bases, leaving 6 bases not matched to a gene. This CDR3 region has 15 residues. The CDR3 bases are TGCGCCAGCAGTGAATTAGCGGGAGGCAGGGATACGCAGTATTTT. Protein sequence: CASSELAGGRDTQYF.

This clone is a singleton in its sample. The chain combines TRBV28 with TRBJ2-7, with 8 bases identical to TRBD1. Germline V gives CDR1 MDHEN, CDR2 SYDVKM. The CDR3 has 13 amino acids. J was trimmed by 4 bases and V by 7 bases; bases with no gene match: 6. CDR3 amino acids: CASTPGQGYEQYF. The CDR3 DNA is TGTGCCAGCACCCCCGGACAGGGTTACGAGCAGTACTTC.

The chain is built from TRBV12-3 or TRBV12-4 and TRBJ1-5, with D tentatively TRBD1 (5 bases). Trimming took off 1 base at V and 5 bases at J, with 6 bases between the two ends. The CDR3 sequence is 13 residues long. The CDR3 reads CASSLGRDQPQHF. In DNA form, the CDR3 reads TGTGCCAGCAGTTTAGGCAGGGATCAGCCCCAGCATTTT.

This rearrangement joins TRBV3-1 (or the pseudogene TRBV3-2) to TRBJ2-2, with D unresolved. Germline V gene data show CDR1 as LGHDT and CDR2 as YNNKEL (reference sequence). Between the trimmed V and J ends, which lost 1 base and 6 bases, there was a span of 6 bases. This CDR3 contains 13 residues. The CDR3 reads CASSQGIAGELFF. The CDR3 nucleotides read TGTGCCAGCAGCCAAGGAATAGCCGGGGAGCTGTTTTTT.

This clone was seen more than once but under ten times. V gene TRBV19 combines with J gene TRBJ2-3, with 7 positions matching TRBD2. The germline gives CDR1 LNHDA, CDR2 SQIVND (reference sequence). CDR3 length: 17 residues. V lost 5 bases, J lost 9 bases, and 20 bases stayed unmatched. CDR3 residues: CASSGSRAGVGGITQYF. In nucleotides, the CDR3 is TGTGCCAGTAGTGGGAGCAGGGCGGGAGTCGGGGGTATAACGCAGTATTTT. Using reference TRBV19 and TRBJ2-3 for the parts outside the CDR3, the full variable domain is DGGITQSPKYLFRKEGQNVTLSCEQNLNHDAMYWYRQDPGQGLRLIYYSQIVNDFQKGDIAEGYSVSREKKESFPLTVTSAQKNPTAFYLCASSGSRAGVGGITQYFGPGTRLTVL.

DNA for the CDR3: TGTGCCAGCAGCCCAGCCCCAGGGCCCAGCTACACCTTC. The encoded protein is CASSPAPGPSYTF. The J gene is TRBJ1-2, the V gene TRBV12-3 or TRBV12-4, with D possibly matching TRBD1 (5 bases). This CDR3 comprises 13 residues. Trimming cost V 6 bases and J 9 bases, with 17 bases left between them.

V is TRBV6-6 and J is TRBJ2-7; 11 bases are shared with TRBD2. The CDR3 spans 15 residues. V lost 6 bases and J lost 3; bases outside the gene matches: 7. Germline loops: CDR1 MNHNY, CDR2 SVGAGI (reference sequence). CDR3: CASSVGLADYYEQYF. The CDR3 DNA reads TGTGCCAGCAGCGTGGGACTAGCGGACTACTACGAGCAGTACTTC.

The rearrangement uses TRBV11-2 and TRBJ2-1, with 9 bases fitting TRBD1. CDR1 and CDR2 (germline): SGHAT, FQNNGV. The CDR3 is 16 residues long. Unmatched junction bases numbered 8, after V lost 5 bases and J lost 3 bases. The CDR3 spells CASSAKPGQGYNEQFF. In DNA form, the CDR3 reads TGTGCCAGCAGCGCAAAGCCGGGACAGGGCTACAATGAGCAGTTCTTC. Full variable domain (remainder filled in from reference TRBV11-2 and TRBJ2-1): EAGVAQSPRYKIIEKRQSVAFWCNPISGHATLYWYQQILGQGPKLLIQFQNNGVVDDSQLPKDRFSAERLKGVDSTLKIQPAKLEDSAVYLCASSAKPGQGYNEQFFGPGTRLTVL.

V is TRBV19 and J is TRBJ1-2; D might be TRBD1 (5 bases). Germline CDR1 is LNHDA and CDR2 is SQIVND (reference sequence). Trimming shortened V by 8 bases and J by 6 bases, and 16 bases separated the two germline ends. The CDR3 loop spans 13 amino acids. CDR3 in DNA: TGTGCCAGTTGGGGGGAGTACAAGGATGGCTACACCTTC. Its protein product is CASWGEYKDGYTF.

The rearrangement joins TRBV13 to TRBJ1-5; D gene ambiguous. With 5 bases removed from V and 4 bases from J, the gap between germline ends came to 18 bases. Germline V lookup: CDR1 PRHDT, CDR2 FYEKMQ (reference sequence). The CDR3 spans 16 residues. The chain's CDR3 is CASSRRARVPNQPQHF. CDR3 sequence (DNA): TGTGCCAGCAGCCGCCGCGCGAGGGTCCCTAATCAGCCCCAGCATTTT.

This clone was seen just once. The genes are TRBV10-2 and TRBJ1-1; 8 bases match TRBD1. CDR1 and CDR2 (germline): WSHSY, SAAADI. The ends lost 4 bases at V and 1 base at J; junction bases unmatched: 8. The CDR3 length is 16 residues. CDR3 in amino acids: CASSGQGAQRNTEAFF. CDR3 DNA: TGCGCCAGCAGTGGCCAGGGGGCCCAGAGGAACACTGAAGCTTTCTTT.

The gene calls are TRBV5-1 and TRBJ2-1; tentatively, D is TRBD1 (6 bases). With 2 bases removed from V and 3 bases from J, the gap between germline ends came to 12 bases. The CDR3 covers 15 residues. Germline lookup yields CDR1 SGHRS and CDR2 YFSETQ. CDR3 sequence: CASSLQGPYYNEQFF. The CDR3 DNA is TGCGCCAGCAGCTTACAGGGTCCCTACTACAATGAGCAGTTCTTC.

The genes are TRBV10-3 and TRBJ2-5; 7 positions match TRBD1. The CDR3 is made up of 12 amino acids. With V trimmed by 11 bases and J by 2 bases, 5 bases remained unmatched. Germline V gives CDR1 ENHRY, CDR2 SYGVKD. The CDR3 nucleotides read TGTGCCGCCACGGGACAGCAAGAGACCCAGTACTTC. Translated: CAATGQQETQYF.

The V and J genes are TRBV28 and TRBJ1-5; D is unclear. The CDR3 has 11 amino acids. Germline CDR1 is MDHEN and CDR2 is SYDVKM. With 7 bases removed from V and 14 bases from J, the gap between germline ends came to 15 bases. In DNA form, the CDR3 reads TGTGCCAGCACTGCTTGGGCGTCTAAGCATTTT. Its translation: CASTAWASKHF.

In this sample, this clone turned up a few times. V and J are TRBV9 and TRBJ2-2; D is unclear. Germline V gene sequence: CDR1 SGDLS, CDR2 YYNGEE. V lost 4 bases, J lost 0 bases, and 13 bases lay in between. This CDR3 is built from 16 residues. CDR3 coding DNA: TGTGCCAGCAGCCCCAGTGCCGGGTCGAACACCGGGGAGCTGTTTTTT. It codes for CASSPSAGSNTGELFF.

The chain employs TRBV6-1 and TRBJ1-5; D remains unclear. The CDR3 covers 14 residues. Trimming pared 1 base from V and 6 bases from J, leaving 10 bases between. Germline V gene data show CDR1 as MNHNS and CDR2 as SASEGT. The CDR3 loop is CASSEGPSSQPQHF. CDR3 nucleotide sequence: TGTGCCAGCAGTGAAGGGCCCTCAAGTCAGCCCCAGCATTTT.

This clone was counted between two and nine times. The CDR3: CASRDGAAGNQPQHF. CDR3 bases: TGCGCCAGCAGGGACGGAGCGGCGGGCAATCAGCCCCAGCATTTT. V and J are TRBV10-2 and TRBJ1-5; D not certain. Trimming removed 6 bases from V and 2 bases from J, with 14 bases in between. This CDR3 comprises 15 residues. Germline V gene data show CDR1 as WSHSY and CDR2 as SAAADI.

V is TRBV5-6 and J is TRBJ1-5; 9 bases agree with TRBD1. The V gene end was trimmed by 4 bases and the J gene end by 7 bases; junction bases not matched to a gene: 3. Germline lookup yields CDR1 SGHDT and CDR2 YYEEEE. The CDR3 contains 13 residues. DNA for the CDR3: TGTGCCAGCAGCGCTGACAGGGGGCAGCCCCAGCATTTT. Translating gives CASSADRGQPQHF.

The V and J genes are TRBV29-1 and TRBJ1-2; 10 nucleotides line up with TRBD1. There are 13 residues in the CDR3. Germline loops: CDR1 SQVTM, CDR2 ANQGSEA. Unmatched junction bases numbered 5, after V lost 4 bases and J lost 6 bases. CDR3 DNA sequence: TGCAGCGTTGGGCAGACAGGGGGCGATGGCTACACCTTC. It translates to CSVGQTGGDGYTF.

This chain links TRBV5-1 with TRBJ1-1; D might be TRBD1 (5 bases). Trimming pared 2 bases from V and 8 bases from J, leaving 13 bases between. Germline V gives CDR1 SGHRS, CDR2 YFSETQ. This CDR3 spans 13 amino acids. The CDR3 nucleotides read TGCGCCAGCAGCTTTGGGGGGACTCCCGAAGCTTTCTTT. Its protein product is CASSFGGTPEAFF.

In this sample, this clone turned up once. V gene TRBV30 combines with J gene TRBJ2-7; the D gene is possibly TRBD1 (6 bases). Germline CDR1 and CDR2: GTSNPN and SVGIG (reference sequence). The V and J ends lost 0 bases and 5 bases respectively, with 17 bases between them. CDR3 length: 15 amino acids. The CDR3 sequence is CAWSVPWGQGNEQYF. The CDR3, as DNA: TGTGCCTGGAGTGTACCGTGGGGGCAAGGAAACGAGCAGTACTTC. The full variable domain, with the rest looked up from reference TRBV30 and TRBJ2-7, is SQTIHQWPATLVQPVGSPLSLECTVEGTSNPNLYWYRQAAGRGLQLLFYSVGIGQISSEVPQNLSASRPQDRQFILSSKKLLLSDSGFYLCAWSVPWGQGNEQYFGPGTRLTVT.